The TCR beta chain described here comes from a study of cytomegalovirus exposure and HLA in healthy donors. Study results and limitations: Earlier results showed most TCR beta V segments being productive about 87% or about 30% of the time. Follow-up analysis later connected one missense variant in DCLRE1C with trimming of TCR beta V- and J-genes.

A word on this clone: What it binds is not known.

The CDR3 has 15 residues. Trimming removed 0 bases from V and 0 bases from J, with 8 bases in between. The V gene's germline CDR1 is MNHEY and CDR2 SVGAGI. 60 Vbeta and 13 Jbeta primers were used in PCR. The protocol was immunoSEQ multiplex PCR, while the TCRdb copy is restricted to in-frame clones and leaves out a portion. The sample has 100,000 to 150,000 clones; around 78% are singletons. The sequence came from a man aged 55 to 69 in good health and CMV-seropositive. The chain employs TRBV6-5 and TRBJ1-2; D may be TRBD1 (6 bases). Sample: PBMCs. The CDR3 DNA reads TGTGCCAGCAGTTACTCGGGACAAACTAACTATGGCTACACCTTC. It codes for CASSYSGQTNYGYTF.